A selection of T cell receptor beta chains follows, all from one sample in a study of naive and memory T cell subsets. TCRdb passed the 5' RACE reads through MiXCR, listing each CDR3 protein once. The table records about 62,000 distinct CDR3 sequences, approximately 8.5% of them present only once. The receptors stem from a female donor in good health. The CDR3 runs from the conserved cysteine through the conserved F or W. The D gene is left open where the match is weak. The size entry is marked missing in some rows and otherwise reads once, few, many or a size class.

D gene	clone size	V gene	J gene	CDR3 DNA	CDR3 protein
-	few	TRBV12-3/TRBV12-4	TRBJ2-1	TGTGCCAGCAGTTTACAGGAGAACAATGAGCAGTTCTTC	CASSLQENNEQFF
-	few	TRBV29-1	TRBJ1-1	TGCAGCGTGGGTGGTCCGACAGTTTACACTGAAGCTTTCTTT	CSVGGPTVYTEAFF
-	-	TRBV6-5	TRBJ2-5	TGTGCCAGCACTGCCCGGGGGATGTTCCAAGAGACCCAGTACTTC	CASTARGMFQETQYF
-	many	TRBV6-5	TRBJ2-1	TGTGCCAGCAGTTGGTCCGGGGACAATGAGCAGTTCTTC	CASSWSGDNEQFF
TRBD2	many	TRBV20-1	TRBJ2-3	TGCAGTGCCTCCAACCCGGGACTAGCGGGGGGGCCGGACACAGATACGCAGTATTTT	CSASNPGLAGGPDTDTQYF
-	few	TRBV4-2	TRBJ1-5	TGTGCCAGCAGCCAAGGGGGGGCGGAATATAGCAATCAGCCCCAGCATTTT	CASSQGGAEYSNQPQHF
-	many	TRBV12-3/TRBV12-4	TRBJ1-5	TGTGCCAGCACCAGACAGTATAGCAATCAGCCCCAGCATTTT	CASTRQYSNQPQHF
TRBD2	many	TRBV29-1	TRBJ2-1	TGCAGCGTTGAAGACTCGGGACTAGCGGGAGGTTATGAGCAGTTCTTC	CSVEDSGLAGGYEQFF
-	-	TRBV5-4	TRBJ2-5	TGTGCCAGCAGCTTGGTCGCTAACCCGGAAGAGACCCAGTACTTC	CASSLVANPEETQYF
TRBD1	many	TRBV20-1	TRBJ1-2	TGCAGTGCTAGAACATGGGACAGGGGATCCTATGGCTACACCTTC	CSARTWDRGSYGYTF
TRBD1	few	TRBV28	TRBJ2-7	TGTGCCAGCAGCTGGGGACAGCGCCCGTTTTACGAGCAGTACTTC	CASSWGQRPFYEQYF
-	-	TRBV6-5	TRBJ2-7	TGTGCCAGCAGTTACTCGGCACCGCCGGGCAACGAGCAGTACTTC	CASSYSAPPGNEQYF
-	many	TRBV30	TRBJ2-5	TGTGCCTGGAGTGTACGGCTACGAGAGACCCAGTACTTC	CAWSVRLRETQYF
TRBD1	many	TRBV19	TRBJ1-5	TGTGCCAGTGGCAACAGGGGAACAGGCAATCAGCCCCAGCATTTT	CASGNRGTGNQPQHF
-	-	TRBV27	TRBJ2-5	TGTGCCAGCGAAATACGGTTGGGCCTCGGGACCCAGTACTTC	CASEIRLGLGTQYF
-	many	TRBV6-2/TRBV6-3	TRBJ1-5	TGTGCCAGCAGGGACGGGGGGGGTCAGCCCCAGCATTTT	CASRDGGGQPQHF
TRBD2	few	TRBV5-1	TRBJ2-5	TGCGCCAGCAGCCCCGCGGGATTAGCGGGGGGGCCTGGAGAGACCCAGTACTTC	CASSPAGLAGGPGETQYF
TRBD1	few	TRBV11-2	TRBJ1-1	TGTGCCAGCAGCTTACCCGGGACAGGGCTCACTGAAGCTTTCTTT	CASSLPGTGLTEAFF
-	few	TRBV6-6	TRBJ1-5	TGTGCCAGCAGTACGAGGGGTGGGACCTCTTCGCCCCAGCATTTT	CASSTRGGTSSPQHF
TRBD2	few	TRBV11-2	TRBJ2-1	TGTGCCAGCTTTAGCGGGAGATTAGGGTTCTTC	CASFSGRLGFF
-	many	TRBV2	TRBJ1-2	TGTGCCAGCAGTGAAATTCCAGTTCAGAACTATGGCTACACCTTC	CASSEIPVQNYGYTF
TRBD1	many	TRBV7-9	TRBJ1-5	TGTGCCAGCAGCACACAGGGGGATCAGCCCCAGCATTTT	CASSTQGDQPQHF
TRBD2	few	TRBV14	TRBJ2-7	TGTGCCAGCAGCCAAGCCGGGACTAGCGGGAGAGAGTACTTC	CASSQAGTSGREYF
TRBD2	few	TRBV7-8	TRBJ2-3	TGTGCCAGCAGTTGGACTAGCGCCGCCACAGATACGCAGTATTTT	CASSWTSAATDTQYF
TRBD1	many	TRBV3-1	TRBJ1-5	TGTGCCAGCAGCCAAGATTCCCGGACAGGCGGCAATCAGCCCCAGCATTTT	CASSQDSRTGGNQPQHF
-	-	TRBV6-6	TRBJ2-1	TGTGCCAGCAGTTACCACCGACAGGGAGGCAATGAGCAGTTCTTC	CASSYHRQGGNEQFF
-	few	TRBV28	TRBJ2-2	TGTGCCAGCAGCCCCGCAATGGCAGGGAACACCGGGGAGCTGTTTTTT	CASSPAMAGNTGELFF
-	few	TRBV6-5	TRBJ2-7	TGTGCCAGCAGACCTCCACGGACTCGCATAGACAAGCAGTACTTC	CASRPPRTRIDKQYF
TRBD1	few	TRBV6-1	TRBJ1-2	TGTGCCAGCAGCTGGACAGGGGATGGCTACACCTTC	CASSWTGDGYTF
TRBD2	many	TRBV28	TRBJ2-3	TGTGCCAGCAGTTTACGACTAGCGGGAGTAACGGGGACAGATACGCAGTATTTT	CASSLRLAGVTGTDTQYF
-	-	TRBV7-9	TRBJ1-5	TGTGCCAGCAGCTTAGAAGGACATAGCAATCAGCCCCAGCATTTT	CASSLEGHSNQPQHF
-	many	TRBV20-1	TRBJ1-4	TGCAGTGCGCGGGGCCTAAATGAAAAACTGTTTTTT	CSARGLNEKLFF
TRBD1	-	TRBV19	TRBJ2-7	TGTGCCAGTAGTCCCCGACAGGGATCCTACGAGCAGTACTTC	CASSPRQGSYEQYF
-	-	TRBV12-3/TRBV12-4	TRBJ2-7	TGTGCCAGCAGTTTAGACAGGGCCCCTATGATCTACGAGCAGTACTTC	CASSLDRAPMIYEQYF
TRBD2	-	TRBV7-9	TRBJ2-3	TGTGCCAGCAGCCGTACTAGCGGGGGCACAGATACGCAGTATTTT	CASSRTSGGTDTQYF
-	few	TRBV3-1	TRBJ2-3	TGTGCCAGCAGCGTCAACCCAGGGGTAACAGATACGCAGTATTTT	CASSVNPGVTDTQYF
TRBD1	few	TRBV7-2	TRBJ2-1	TGTGCCAGCAGCGCCTCGGACAGGGCAACCTACAATGAGCAGTTCTTC	CASSASDRATYNEQFF
TRBD1	-	TRBV6-5	TRBJ2-5	TGTGCCAGCAGTTCCCTTCGACAGGGGGTCGATGAGACCCAGTACTTC	CASSSLRQGVDETQYF
-	-	TRBV7-2	TRBJ2-3	TGTGCCAGCAGCCCCCCTTACGGGCGGGTTTCGGATACGCAGTATTTT	CASSPPYGRVSDTQYF
-	-	TRBV27	TRBJ2-4	TGTGCCAGCAGTACCGACAGAAAAAACATTCAGTACTTC	CASSTDRKNIQYF
-	-	TRBV12-3/TRBV12-4	TRBJ2-5	TGTGCCAGCAGTTTCAGACAGGCCCAAGAGACCCAGTACTTC	CASSFRQAQETQYF
-	many	TRBV7-2	TRBJ1-1	TGTGCCAGCAGCGCAACAGGGAACACTGAAGCTTTCTTT	CASSATGNTEAFF
TRBD2	many	TRBV7-3	TRBJ2-7	TGTGCCAGCAGTCCGACTAGCGGCTCTGGCGAGCAGTACTTC	CASSPTSGSGEQYF
-	-	TRBV9	TRBJ2-1	TGTGCCAGCAGCGTTGGCAGGGGCCAACGCTCGGTTGAGCAGTTCTTC	CASSVGRGQRSVEQFF
-	-	TRBV11-2	TRBJ2-1	TGTGCCAGCAGCTTAGATACTAGTTTGGCCAATGAGCAGTTCTTC	CASSLDTSLANEQFF
-	few	TRBV29-1	TRBJ1-2	TGCAGCGTTGTTGGGACGGCCTATGGCTACACCTTC	CSVVGTAYGYTF
TRBD2	-	TRBV12-3/TRBV12-4	TRBJ2-5	TGTGCCAGCAGTTGGGGACTAGCGGGGGGGGGGACCCAGTACTTC	CASSWGLAGGGTQYF
TRBD2	-	TRBV15	TRBJ2-3	TGTGCCACCAGAGGCCGGCACAAAGAACTAGCGGGAGGGCTTGGAGATACGCAGTATTTT	CATRGRHKELAGGLGDTQYF
TRBD1	-	TRBV3-1	TRBJ1-3	TGTGCCAGCAGCCAACACGCCGGAGGGACAGGGGGAAACACCATATATTTT	CASSQHAGGTGGNTIYF
TRBD1	many	TRBV6-6	TRBJ2-7	TGTGCCAGCAGACCGGGACAGGCCTACGAGCAGTACTTC	CASRPGQAYEQYF
TRBD2	-	TRBV2	TRBJ2-2	TGTGCCAGCAGATCCGGGACTAGCGGGAGAGGAAGCGGGGAGCTGTTTTTT	CASRSGTSGRGSGELFF
-	-	TRBV19	TRBJ1-5	TGTGCCAGTAGGGCAACATATCAGCCCCAGCATTTT	CASRATYQPQHF
-	few	TRBV6-2/TRBV6-3	TRBJ2-7	TGTGCCAGCAGTTCAAGACAGGGCGCGGGAGGACCCTACGAGCAGTACTTC	CASSSRQGAGGPYEQYF
TRBD2	-	TRBV29-1	TRBJ2-7	TGCAGCGTTGAGGCTCCCCTAGCGGGAGGGTACGAGCAGTACTTC	CSVEAPLAGGYEQYF
-	few	TRBV5-1	TRBJ2-3	TGCGCCAGCAGCTTGGGGGCAAGCCTTCTCACAGATACGCAGTATTTT	CASSLGASLLTDTQYF
-	few	TRBV7-9	TRBJ2-2	TGTGCCAGCAGCTCGTCGAGGACCGGGGAGCTGTTTTTT	CASSSSRTGELFF
-	few	TRBV27	TRBJ1-4	TGTGCCAGCAGTTTTTGGGGGCGAAAACTGTTTTTT	CASSFWGRKLFF
-	-	TRBV28	TRBJ2-6	TGTGCCAGCAGTTTGGGGTATCGGACGGGGGCCAACGTCCTGACTTTC	CASSLGYRTGANVLTF
TRBD2	few	TRBV13	TRBJ2-7	TGTGCCAGCAGCTTAGGCCTAGCGGGAGCCTACGAGCAGTACTTC	CASSLGLAGAYEQYF
-	many	TRBV2	TRBJ1-2	TGTGCCAGCAGTTTTAAGGCCATTAACTATGGCTACACCTTC	CASSFKAINYGYTF